The 24 T cell receptor beta chains given below trace back to one sample, sequenced in a study of T cells in Graves' hyperthyroidism and ophthalmopathy. RNA transcripts were the template for amplifying TCR beta CDR3 regions. HTBI primers drove first-round RT-PCR of the TCR CDR3. TCRdb used MiXCR to reprocess the multiplex PCR reads, holding one entry per CDR3 protein. Of a few hundred thousand distinct CDR3 sequences in the sample, approximately 25% were seen once. The specimen was blood. Receptors originate from a man aged 45-65 years with Graves' hyperthyroidism.

This sequence joins TRBV19 and TRBJ2-7; TRBD2 aligns across 11 bases. Germline assignment: CDR1 LNHDA and CDR2 SQIVND (reference sequence). The J segment lost 2 bases and the V segment lost 3 bases, leaving 3 bases of the junction unmatched. The CDR3 is made up of 15 amino acids. Here the CDR3 reads CASSIGTSGTYEQYF. CDR3 bases: TGTGCCAGTAGTATCGGGACTAGCGGTACCTACGAGCAGTACTTC.

The V gene is TRBV19, the J gene TRBJ2-2; 7 bases map to TRBD2. The V and J ends lost 4 bases and 5 bases, in that order; junction bases with no gene match: 10. In germline, CDR1 is LNHDA, CDR2 SQIVND (reference sequence). The CDR3 loop spans 16 amino acids. The CDR3 is CASSTTRQGGTGELFF. In DNA, the CDR3 is TGTGCCAGTAGTACTACCCGCCAGGGAGGGACCGGGGAGCTGTTTTTT.

This chain joins TRBV29-1 and TRBJ1-2, with 8 bases matching TRBD1. This CDR3 comprises 15 residues. CDR1 and CDR2 from the germline V gene are SQVTM and ANQGSEA. Germline trimming cut 4 bases from V and 5 bases from J; bases unmatched to any gene: 12. The CDR3: CSVAGEGDRRYGYTF. CDR3 nucleotide sequence: TGCAGCGTTGCGGGGGAGGGGGACAGGAGATATGGCTACACCTTC.

The chain combines TRBV20-1 with TRBJ2-3; TRBD2 matches at 14 bases. CDR3 size: 17 residues. Germline trimming cut 0 bases from V and 4 bases from J; bases unmatched to any gene: 6. Germline-derived CDR1 and CDR2 are DFQATT and SNEGSKA (reference sequence). For the CDR3, the DNA is TGCAGTGCTAGAGATGGGGGACTAGCGGGAGTGTCAGATACGCAGTATTTT. Its protein is CSARDGGLAGVSDTQYF.

This chain links TRBV12-3 or TRBV12-4 with TRBJ2-5, with D maybe TRBD2 (5 bases). V was clipped by 6 bases and J by 1 base, with 9 bases between them. The CDR3 is made up of 13 amino acids. The CDR3 here is CASSEGSQETQYF. The CDR3 DNA reads as TGTGCCAGCAGCGAGGGCAGCCAAGAGACCCAGTACTTC.

The J gene is TRBJ1-2, the V gene TRBV20-1, with TRBD1 matching over 7 bases. There are 11 residues in the CDR3. The V segment lost 4 bases and the J segment 8 bases; nucleotides outside the gene matches: 4. Germline values: CDR1 DFQATT, CDR2 SNEGSKA (reference sequence). CDR3 coding DNA: TGCAGTGCTACCGAGGGGGCCGGCTACACCTTC. Its protein product is CSATEGAGYTF.

This clonotype was picked up many times. The V gene is TRBV28, the J gene TRBJ2-1, with 12 bases that match TRBD2. The V gene end was trimmed by 3 bases and the J gene end by 9 bases; junction bases not matched to a gene: 6. From germline, CDR1 is MDHEN and CDR2 SYDVKM. This CDR3 is 15 amino acids long. This CDR3 is CASSFVLAGGSEQFF. CDR3 nucleotide sequence: TGTGCCAGCAGTTTCGTCCTAGCGGGAGGGAGTGAGCAGTTCTTC.

V and J are TRBV6-1 and TRBJ2-7, with unresolved D. This CDR3 has 17 residues. V was clipped by 2 bases and J by 6 bases, with 23 bases between them. Germline V lookup: CDR1 MNHNS, CDR2 SASEGT. The DNA of the CDR3 is TGTGCCAGCAGTGAATACTTTCCACAAATCGCCGTCTCCGAGCAGTACTTC. Translation: CASSEYFPQIAVSEQYF.

This clonotype has just a few counts. The V call is TRBV3-1, the J call TRBJ2-5; 9 nucleotides align to TRBD1. The length of the CDR3 is 13 residues. V dropped 7 bases and J dropped 5; count of bases not matched to a gene: 5. Germline CDR1 and CDR2: LGHDT and YNNKEL (reference sequence). CDR3 sequence reads: CASNDRGGETQYF. The CDR3 DNA reads TGTGCCAGCAATGACAGGGGGGGGGAGACCCAGTACTTC.

The chain couples TRBV28 to TRBJ2-7; 8 nucleotides align to TRBD1. Germline-derived CDR1 and CDR2 are MDHEN and SYDVKM. This CDR3 is 14 amino acids long. V was pared by 3 bases and J by 1 base, with 2 bases of the junction left unmatched. In DNA form, the CDR3 reads TGTGCCAGCAGTTTTGGACAGGGTTCCTACGAGCAGTACTTC. Its translation: CASSFGQGSYEQYF.

This clonotype has a count of ten or more. The chain uses TRBV2 and TRBJ1-2; D is perhaps TRBD1 (6 bases). Trimming pared 5 bases from V and 2 bases from J, leaving 12 bases between. The CDR3 loop spans 14 amino acids. Germline values: CDR1 SNHLY, CDR2 FYNNEI. The CDR3 DNA follows: TGTGCCAGCAGTAGGGGGACGGTGAACTATGGCTACACCTTC. This encodes CASSRGTVNYGYTF. Supplemented by reference TRBV2 and TRBJ1-2, the full variable domain reads EPEVTQTPSHQVTQMGQEVILRCVPISNHLYFYWYRQILGQKVEFLVSFYNNEISEKSEIFDDQFSVERPDGSNFTLKIRSTKLEDSAMYFCASSRGTVNYGYTFGSGTRLTVV.

This chain links TRBV20-1 with TRBJ2-7, with 8 bases identical to TRBD1. Germline assignment: CDR1 DFQATT and CDR2 SNEGSKA (reference sequence). This CDR3 has 13 amino acids. V lost 6 bases and J lost 1; bases outside the gene matches: 5. The CDR3 sequence is CSAAGGGSYEQYF. CDR3 coding DNA: TGCAGTGCCGCAGGGGGCGGGTCCTACGAGCAGTACTTC.

The V gene is TRBV7-2, the J gene TRBJ1-6, with D perhaps matching TRBD1 (6 bases). Trimming removed 4 bases at V and 10 bases at J, with 20 bases between. The length of the CDR3 is 16 residues. Per the germline V gene, CDR1 is SGHTA and CDR2 is FQGNSA. The CDR3 DNA is TGTGCCAGCAGCTCAACAGGGATGGGCTTTGGCTCACCCCTCCACTTT. This codes for CASSSTGMGFGSPLHF.

This clonotype was counted many times. The gene calls are TRBV2 and TRBJ1-1; D not certain. In germline, CDR1 is SNHLY, CDR2 FYNNEI. Trimming removed 6 bases at V and 2 bases at J, with 10 bases between. The CDR3 is 13 residues long. In DNA, the CDR3 is TGTGCCAGCAGCGCGGACGGAAACACTGAAGCTTTCTTT. Residues: CASSADGNTEAFF.

In this sample, this clonotype turned up many times. The gene calls are TRBV28 and TRBJ2-1; a possible D gene is TRBD2 (6 bases). CDR1 MDHEN and CDR2 SYDVKM come from the germline V gene. The CDR3 is 13 amino acids. V was clipped by 3 bases and J by 7 bases, with 10 bases between them. The CDR3 DNA is TGTGCCAGCAGTTTTCCCGGGGGAAATGAGCAGTTCTTC. Translated, it gives CASSFPGGNEQFF.

The CDR3 DNA reads TGTGCCAGCAGCTTGATTCAAGAGACCCAGTACTTC. It is translated as CASSLIQETQYF. The V call is TRBV5-6, the J call TRBJ2-5; D is uncertain. The germline V gene has CDR1 SGHDT and CDR2 YYEEEE. This CDR3 is built from 12 residues. The germline V and J ends were trimmed by 1 base and 2 bases, with 3 bases remaining between them.

The chain is built from TRBV24-1 and TRBJ1-5; D unresolved. V was trimmed by 7 bases and J by 4 bases, leaving 10 bases between them. Germline V CDR1 and CDR2: KGHDR, SFDVKD. CDR3 length: 13 residues. CDR3 protein: CATSLTENQPQHF. The CDR3 coding sequence is TGTGCCACCAGCTTGACGGAGAATCAGCCCCAGCATTTT.

Remarks on this clonotype: This may stem from a read error, because a much larger clone lies one nucleotide away. J is TRBJ2-5 and V is TRBV7-2; D uncertain. Trimming took 5 bases from V and 5 from J, leaving 15 bases between them. The length of the CDR3 is 14 residues. Per germline, CDR1 SGHTA and CDR2 FQGNSA. CDR3 nucleotides: TGTGCCAGCAGCCCACCCCAGTTCCGGGAGACCCAGTACTTC. Encoded protein: CASSPPQFRETQYF.

The chain uses TRBV6-1 and TRBJ1-3, with D maybe TRBD1 (6 bases). Per the germline V gene, CDR1 is MNHNS and CDR2 is SASEGT. The V and J ends lost 0 bases and 9 bases respectively, with 12 bases between them. This CDR3 has 14 residues. The CDR3 reads CASSEAGAGVTIYF. CDR3 DNA sequence: TGTGCCAGCAGTGAAGCGGGTGCAGGGGTCACCATATATTTT.

The DNA of the CDR3 is TGTGCCAGCAGCCAGGCCCGCGAGCAGTACTTC. Translated: CASSQAREQYF. This sequence joins TRBV7-2 and TRBJ2-7; D unresolved. The CDR3 loop spans 11 amino acids. V was shortened by 5 bases and J by 6 bases, with 8 bases between the two germline ends. Germline V gene sequence: CDR1 SGHTA, CDR2 FQGNSA.

The chain is built from TRBV15 and TRBJ1-4; D gene unclear. The CDR3 length is 12 residues. CDR1 is LNHNV, CDR2 YYDKDF, per germline (reference sequence). Trimming removed 1 base from V and 8 bases from J, with 5 bases in between. This chain's CDR3 is CATSRATEKLFF. CDR3 nucleotides: TGTGCCACCAGCAGAGCTACCGAAAAACTGTTTTTT.

V and J are TRBV25-1 and TRBJ1-1, with no clear D. The germline V and J ends were trimmed by 5 bases and 11 bases, with 15 bases remaining between them. From germline, CDR1 is MGHDK and CDR2 SYGVNS. This CDR3 region has 12 residues. CDR3 sequence: CASSSGSMYAFF. The CDR3 bases are TGTGCCAGCAGTTCTGGGTCCATGTATGCTTTCTTT.

This clonotype has ten or more counts. V usage is TRBV29-1 and J usage is TRBJ1-1; 8 nucleotides agree with TRBD1. Germline CDR1 SQVTM, CDR2 ANQGSEA. This CDR3 is 12 amino acids long. V lost 5 bases to trimming and J lost 3 bases; unmatched junction nucleotides: 2. The CDR3 protein is CSVSGGDTEAFF. Written as DNA, the CDR3 is TGCAGCGTTTCAGGGGGCGACACTGAAGCTTTCTTT.

The genes are TRBV27 and TRBJ1-6, with D possibly being TRBD1 (6 bases). Trimming left V 6 bases short and J 7 bases short, with 16 bases between. From germline, CDR1 is MNHEY and CDR2 SMNVEV (reference sequence). The length of the CDR3 is 15 residues. CDR3 protein: CASSPFPGVNSPLHF. CDR3 bases: TGTGCCAGCAGCCCTTTCCCAGGGGTGAATTCACCCCTCCACTTT.